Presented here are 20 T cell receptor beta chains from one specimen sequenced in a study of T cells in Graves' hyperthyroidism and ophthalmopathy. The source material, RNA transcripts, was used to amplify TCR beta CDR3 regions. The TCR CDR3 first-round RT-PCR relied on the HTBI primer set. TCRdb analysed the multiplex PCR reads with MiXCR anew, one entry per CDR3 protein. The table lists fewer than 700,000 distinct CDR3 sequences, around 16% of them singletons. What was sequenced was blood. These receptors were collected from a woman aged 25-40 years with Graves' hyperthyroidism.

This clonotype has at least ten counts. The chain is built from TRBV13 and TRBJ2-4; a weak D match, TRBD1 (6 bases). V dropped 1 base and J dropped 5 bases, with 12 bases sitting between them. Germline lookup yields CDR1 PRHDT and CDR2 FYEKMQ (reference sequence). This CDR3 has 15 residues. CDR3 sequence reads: CASSLAETGENIQYF. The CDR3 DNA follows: TGTGCCAGCAGCTTAGCGGAGACAGGTGAAAACATTCAGTACTTC.

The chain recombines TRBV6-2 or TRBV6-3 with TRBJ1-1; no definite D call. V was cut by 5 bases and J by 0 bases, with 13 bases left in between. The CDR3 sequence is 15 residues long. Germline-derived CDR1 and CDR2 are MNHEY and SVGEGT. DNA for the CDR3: TGTGCCAGCAGTGACGAGGACTCGGTGAACACTGAAGCTTTCTTT. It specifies CASSDEDSVNTEAFF.

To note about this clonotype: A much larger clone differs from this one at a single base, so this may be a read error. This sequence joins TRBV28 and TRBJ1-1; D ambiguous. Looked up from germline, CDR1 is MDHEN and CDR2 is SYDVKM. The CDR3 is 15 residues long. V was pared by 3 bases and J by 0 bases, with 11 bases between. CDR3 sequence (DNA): TGTGCCAGCAGTTTCTTCACGGGATTGAACACTGAAGCTTTCTTT. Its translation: CASSFFTGLNTEAFF.

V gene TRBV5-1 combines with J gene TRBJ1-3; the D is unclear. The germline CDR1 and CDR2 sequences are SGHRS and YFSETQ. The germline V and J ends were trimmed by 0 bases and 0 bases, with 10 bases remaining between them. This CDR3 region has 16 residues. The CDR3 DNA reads TGCGCCAGCAGCTTGGAGGGTATTCCCTCTGGAAACACCATATATTTT. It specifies CASSLEGIPSGNTIYF.

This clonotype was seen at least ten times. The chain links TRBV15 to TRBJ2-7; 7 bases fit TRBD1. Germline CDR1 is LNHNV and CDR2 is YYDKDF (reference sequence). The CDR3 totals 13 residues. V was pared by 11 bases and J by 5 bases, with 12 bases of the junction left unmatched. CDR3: CAPRQGVFHEQYF. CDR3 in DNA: TGTGCCCCTAGACAGGGAGTCTTCCACGAGCAGTACTTC.

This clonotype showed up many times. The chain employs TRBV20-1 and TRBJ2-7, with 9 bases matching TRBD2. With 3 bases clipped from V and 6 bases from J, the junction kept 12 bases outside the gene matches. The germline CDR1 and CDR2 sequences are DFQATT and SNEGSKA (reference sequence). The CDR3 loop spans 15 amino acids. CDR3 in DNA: TGCAGTGCTAGGCTCCGTGTAGCGGGAGCGGGCGAGCAGTACTTC. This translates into CSARLRVAGAGEQYF.

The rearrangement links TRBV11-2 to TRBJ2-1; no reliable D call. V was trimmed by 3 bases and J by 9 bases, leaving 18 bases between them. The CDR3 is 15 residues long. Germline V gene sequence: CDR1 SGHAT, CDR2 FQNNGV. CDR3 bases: TGTGCCAGCAGCTTCCGGGCTACAGCGTCGGGTGAGCAGTTCTTC. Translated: CASSFRATASGEQFF.

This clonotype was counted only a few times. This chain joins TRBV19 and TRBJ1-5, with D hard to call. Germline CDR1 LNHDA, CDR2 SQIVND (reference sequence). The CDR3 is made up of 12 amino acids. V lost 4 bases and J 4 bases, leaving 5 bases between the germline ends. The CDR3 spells CASSKENQPQHF. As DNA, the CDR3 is TGTGCCAGTAGTAAGGAGAATCAGCCCCAGCATTTT.

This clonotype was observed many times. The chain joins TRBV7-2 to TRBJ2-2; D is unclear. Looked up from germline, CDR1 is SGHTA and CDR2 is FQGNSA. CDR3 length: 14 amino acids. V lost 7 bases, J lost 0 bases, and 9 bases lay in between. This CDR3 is CASNVGTNTGELFF. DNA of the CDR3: TGTGCCAGCAACGTTGGGACGAACACCGGGGAGCTGTTTTTT.

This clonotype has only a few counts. The CDR3 is CALGGRSAEVHEQFF. The CDR3 nucleotides read TGTGCTCTAGGCGGTAGGTCAGCGGAAGTCCATGAGCAGTTCTTC. V and J are TRBV7-9 and TRBJ2-1; tentatively, D is TRBD2 (5 bases). CDR1 is SEHNR and CDR2 is FQNEAQ in the germline V gene (reference sequence). The CDR3 loop spans 15 amino acids.

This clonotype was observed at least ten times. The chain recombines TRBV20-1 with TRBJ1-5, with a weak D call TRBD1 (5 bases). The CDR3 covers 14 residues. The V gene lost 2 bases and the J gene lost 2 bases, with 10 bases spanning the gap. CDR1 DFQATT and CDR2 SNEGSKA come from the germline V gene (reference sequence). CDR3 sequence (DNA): TGCAGTGCTAGATCAGGGAATGGCAATCAGCCCCAGCATTTT. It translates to CSARSGNGNQPQHF.

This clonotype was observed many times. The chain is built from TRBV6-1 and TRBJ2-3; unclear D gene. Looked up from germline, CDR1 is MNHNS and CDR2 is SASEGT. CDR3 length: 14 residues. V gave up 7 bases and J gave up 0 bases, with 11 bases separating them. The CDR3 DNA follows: TGTGCCAGCACCGCGGACGGAAGCACAGATACGCAGTATTTT. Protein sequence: CASTADGSTDTQYF.

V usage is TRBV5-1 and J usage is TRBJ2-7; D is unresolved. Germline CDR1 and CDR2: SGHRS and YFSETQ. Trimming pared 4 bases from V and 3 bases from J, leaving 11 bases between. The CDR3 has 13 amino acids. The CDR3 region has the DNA TGCGCCAGCAGCCCACTATCAGACTACGAGCAGTACTTC. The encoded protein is CASSPLSDYEQYF.

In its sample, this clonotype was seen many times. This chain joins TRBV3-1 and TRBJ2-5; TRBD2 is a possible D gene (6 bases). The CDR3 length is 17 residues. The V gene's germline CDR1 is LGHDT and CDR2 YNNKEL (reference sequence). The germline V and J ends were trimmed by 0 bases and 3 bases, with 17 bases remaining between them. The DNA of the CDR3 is TGTGCCAGCAGCCAAGATCTAAGCGGTGGAGGGGAAGAGACCCAGTACTTC. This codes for CASSQDLSGGGEETQYF.

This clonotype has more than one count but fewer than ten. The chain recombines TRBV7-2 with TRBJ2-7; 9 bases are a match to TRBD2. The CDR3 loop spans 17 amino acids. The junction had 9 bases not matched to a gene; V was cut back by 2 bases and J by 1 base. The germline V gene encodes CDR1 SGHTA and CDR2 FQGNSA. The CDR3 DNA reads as TGTGCCAGCAGCTTAATCTCAGCGGGACTAGCATCCTACGAGCAGTACTTC. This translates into CASSLISAGLASYEQYF. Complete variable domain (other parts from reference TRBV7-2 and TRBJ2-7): GAGVSQSPSNKVTEKGKDVELRCDPISGHTALYWYRQSLGQGLEFLIYFQGNSAPDKSGLPSDRFSAERTGGSVSTLTIQRTQQEDSAVYLCASSLISAGLASYEQYFGPGTRLTVT.

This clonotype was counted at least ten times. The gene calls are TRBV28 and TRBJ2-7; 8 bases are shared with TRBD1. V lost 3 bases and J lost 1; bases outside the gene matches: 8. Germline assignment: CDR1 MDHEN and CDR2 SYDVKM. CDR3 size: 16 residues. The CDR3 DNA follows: TGTGCCAGCAGTTTTGGGGCGGGACAGGATTCCTACGAGCAGTACTTC. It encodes CASSFGAGQDSYEQYF.

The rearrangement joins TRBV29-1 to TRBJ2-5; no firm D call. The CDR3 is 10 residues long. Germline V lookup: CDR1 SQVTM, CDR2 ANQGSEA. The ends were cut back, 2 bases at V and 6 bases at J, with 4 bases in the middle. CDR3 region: CSVETQTQYF. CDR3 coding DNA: TGCAGCGTTGAAACCCAGACCCAGTACTTC.

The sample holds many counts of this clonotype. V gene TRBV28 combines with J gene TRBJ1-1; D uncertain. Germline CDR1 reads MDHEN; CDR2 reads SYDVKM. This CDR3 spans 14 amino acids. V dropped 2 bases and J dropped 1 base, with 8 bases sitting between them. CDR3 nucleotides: TGTGCCAGCAGTTTAGTGGTGCGGAACACTGAAGCTTTCTTT. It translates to CASSLVVRNTEAFF.

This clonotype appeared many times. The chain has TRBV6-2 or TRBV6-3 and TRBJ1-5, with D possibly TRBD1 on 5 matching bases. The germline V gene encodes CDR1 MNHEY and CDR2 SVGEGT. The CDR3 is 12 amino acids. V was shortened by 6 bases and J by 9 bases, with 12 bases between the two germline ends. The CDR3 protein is CASSTRVWPQHF. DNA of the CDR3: TGTGCCAGCAGCACCAGGGTCTGGCCCCAGCATTTT.

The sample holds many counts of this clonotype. The CDR3 DNA reads as TGTGCCAGCAGCCTAGGACTAGGAGGACACTACGAGCAGTACTTC. Residues: CASSLGLGGHYEQYF. The V gene is TRBV3-1, the J gene TRBJ2-7; 7 nucleotides agree with TRBD2. The ends lost 4 bases at V and 3 bases at J; junction bases unmatched: 9. CDR3 size: 15 residues. CDR1 and CDR2 (germline): LGHDT, YNNKEL (reference sequence).